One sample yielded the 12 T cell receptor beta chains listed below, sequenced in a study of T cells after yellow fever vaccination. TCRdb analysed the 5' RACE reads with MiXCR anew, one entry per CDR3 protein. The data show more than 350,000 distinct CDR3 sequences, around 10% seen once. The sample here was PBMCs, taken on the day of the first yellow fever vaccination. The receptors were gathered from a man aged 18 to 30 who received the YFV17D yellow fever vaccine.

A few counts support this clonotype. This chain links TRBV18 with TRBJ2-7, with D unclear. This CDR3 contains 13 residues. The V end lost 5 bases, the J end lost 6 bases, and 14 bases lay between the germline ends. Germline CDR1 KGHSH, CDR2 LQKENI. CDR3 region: CASSSGFSAEQYF. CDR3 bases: TGTGCCAGCTCATCCGGCTTCAGCGCCGAGCAGTACTTC. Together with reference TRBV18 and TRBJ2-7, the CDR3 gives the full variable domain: NAGVMQNPRHLVRRRGQEARLRCSPMKGHSHVYWYRQLPEEGLKFMVYLQKENIIDESGMPKERFSAEFPKEGPSILRIQQVVRGDSAAYFCASSSGFSAEQYFGPGTRLTVT.

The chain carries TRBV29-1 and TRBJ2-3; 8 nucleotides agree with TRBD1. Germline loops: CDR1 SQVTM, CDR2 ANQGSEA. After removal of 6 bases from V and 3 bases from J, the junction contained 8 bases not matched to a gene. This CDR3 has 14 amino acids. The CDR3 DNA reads TGCAGCGTCCTCACGGACAGGGTGACAGATACGCAGTATTTT. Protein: CSVLTDRVTDTQYF.

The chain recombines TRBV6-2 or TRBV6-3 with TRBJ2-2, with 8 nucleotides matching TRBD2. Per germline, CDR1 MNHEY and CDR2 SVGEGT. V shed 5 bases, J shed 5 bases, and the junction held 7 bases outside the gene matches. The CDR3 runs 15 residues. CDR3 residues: CASSPSGGKTGELFF. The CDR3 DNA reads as TGTGCCAGCAGTCCCAGCGGGGGCAAAACCGGGGAGCTGTTTTTT.

The CDR3 reads CASSVQPGQEYNEQFF. The CDR3 DNA sequence: TGTGCCAGCAGTGTACAACCGGGACAGGAATACAATGAGCAGTTCTTC. This sequence joins TRBV6-1 and TRBJ2-1; 8 bases align to TRBD1. The CDR3 contains 16 residues. The germline CDR1 and CDR2 sequences are MNHNS and SASEGT. V trimming: 4 bases; J trimming: 4 bases; junction bases outside the gene matches: 9.

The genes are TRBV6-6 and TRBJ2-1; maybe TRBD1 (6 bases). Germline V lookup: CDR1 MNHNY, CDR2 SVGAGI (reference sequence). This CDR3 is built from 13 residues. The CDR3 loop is CGTERSSYNEQFF. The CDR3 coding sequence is TGTGGGACAGAGAGAAGCTCCTACAATGAGCAGTTCTTC.

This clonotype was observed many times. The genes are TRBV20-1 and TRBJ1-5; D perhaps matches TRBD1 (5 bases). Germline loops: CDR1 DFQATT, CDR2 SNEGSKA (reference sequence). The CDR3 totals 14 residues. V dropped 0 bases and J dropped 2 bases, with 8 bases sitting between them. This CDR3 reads CSARDLGGNQPQHF. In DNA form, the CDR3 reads TGCAGTGCTAGAGATCTAGGGGGCAATCAGCCCCAGCATTTT.

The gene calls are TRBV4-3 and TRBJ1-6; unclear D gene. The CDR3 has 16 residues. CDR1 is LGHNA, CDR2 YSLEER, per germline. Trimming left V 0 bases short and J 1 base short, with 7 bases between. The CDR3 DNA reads TGCGCCAGCAGCCAAGACCTATCATCCTATAATTCACCCCTCCACTTT. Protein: CASSQDLSSYNSPLHF.

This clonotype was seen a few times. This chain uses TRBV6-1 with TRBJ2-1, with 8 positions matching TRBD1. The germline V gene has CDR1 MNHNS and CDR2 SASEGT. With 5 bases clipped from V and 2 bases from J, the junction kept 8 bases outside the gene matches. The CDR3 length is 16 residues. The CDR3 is CASSPGGAGPYNEQFF. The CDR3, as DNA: TGTGCCAGCAGTCCAGGGGGCGCAGGGCCCTACAATGAGCAGTTCTTC.

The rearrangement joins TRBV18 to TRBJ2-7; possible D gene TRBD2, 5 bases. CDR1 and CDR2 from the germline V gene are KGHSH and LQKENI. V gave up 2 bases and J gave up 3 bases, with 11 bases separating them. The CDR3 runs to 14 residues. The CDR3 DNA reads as TGTGCCAGCTCACCAGCCAGCCGGGACTACGAGCAGTACTTC. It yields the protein CASSPASRDYEQYF.

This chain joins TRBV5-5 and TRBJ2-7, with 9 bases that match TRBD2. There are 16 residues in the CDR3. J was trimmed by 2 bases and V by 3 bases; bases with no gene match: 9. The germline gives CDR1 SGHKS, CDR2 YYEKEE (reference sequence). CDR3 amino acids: CASSSAVTSGAYEQYF. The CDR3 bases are TGTGCCAGCAGCTCGGCGGTGACTAGCGGAGCCTACGAGCAGTACTTC.

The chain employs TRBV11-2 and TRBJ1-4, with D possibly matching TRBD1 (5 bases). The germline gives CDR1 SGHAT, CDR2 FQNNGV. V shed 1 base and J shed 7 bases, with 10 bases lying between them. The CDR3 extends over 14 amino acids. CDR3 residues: CASSLVSGSEKLFF. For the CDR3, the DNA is TGTGCCAGCAGCTTAGTCTCAGGGAGTGAAAAACTGTTTTTT.

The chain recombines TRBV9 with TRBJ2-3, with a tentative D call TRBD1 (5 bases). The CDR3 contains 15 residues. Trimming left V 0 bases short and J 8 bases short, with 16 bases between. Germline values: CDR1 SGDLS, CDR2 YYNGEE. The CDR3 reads CASSVAPGLGSTQYF. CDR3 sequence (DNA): TGTGCCAGCAGCGTAGCTCCAGGGCTGGGTAGTACGCAGTATTTT.